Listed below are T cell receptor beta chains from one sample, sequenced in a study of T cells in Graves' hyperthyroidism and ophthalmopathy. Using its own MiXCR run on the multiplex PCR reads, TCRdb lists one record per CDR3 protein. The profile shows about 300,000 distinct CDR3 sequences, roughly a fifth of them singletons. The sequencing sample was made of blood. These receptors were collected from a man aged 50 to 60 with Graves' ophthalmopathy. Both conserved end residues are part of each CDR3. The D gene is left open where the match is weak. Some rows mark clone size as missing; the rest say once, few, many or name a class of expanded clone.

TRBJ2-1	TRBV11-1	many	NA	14	TGTGCCAGCAGCTTCCGGGCCTCCTACAATGAGCAGTTCTTC	CASSFRASYNEQFF
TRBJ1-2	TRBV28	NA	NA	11	TGTGCCAGCAGGAGTAACTATGGCTACACCTTC	CASRSNYGYTF
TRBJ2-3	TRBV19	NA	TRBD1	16	TGTGCCAGTAGTATCCGCGGACAGGGTAAAACAGATACGCAGTATTTT	CASSIRGQGKTDTQYF
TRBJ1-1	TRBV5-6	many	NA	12	TGTGCCAGTTCGCTGGGCTCCAATGAAGCTTTCTTT	CASSLGSNEAFF
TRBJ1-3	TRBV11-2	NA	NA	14	TGTGCCAGCAAGGGGGGCAGCCTTGGAAACACCATATATTTT	CASKGGSLGNTIYF
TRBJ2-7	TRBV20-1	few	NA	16	TGCACTCCCACTCCGGAGCCCAGGGACACTCGAGCGAAGCAGTACTTC	CTPTPEPRDTRAKQYF
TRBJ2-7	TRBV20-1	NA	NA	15	TGCAGTGCTAACACCGGGACACAGTTTATGAGGGAGCAGTACTTC	CSANTGTQFMREQYF
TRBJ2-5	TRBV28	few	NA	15	TGTGCCAGCAGTTTCATGGCTGAGGACCAAGAGACCCAGTACTTC	CASSFMAEDQETQYF
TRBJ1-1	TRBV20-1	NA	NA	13	TGCAGTGCTAAAGGGGGTCTGGACACTGAAGCTTTCTTT	CSAKGGLDTEAFF
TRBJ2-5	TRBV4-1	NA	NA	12	TGCGCCAGCAGCCAAGAAAGGGGAGCCCAGTACTTC	CASSQERGAQYF
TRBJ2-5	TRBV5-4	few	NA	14	TGTGCCAGCAGCGCAGGACAGTCCCAAGAGACCCAGTACTTC	CASSAGQSQETQYF
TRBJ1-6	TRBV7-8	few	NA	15	TGTGCCAGCAGCTCCCGGGGGGGGGCAAATTCACCCCTCCACTTT	CASSSRGGANSPLHF
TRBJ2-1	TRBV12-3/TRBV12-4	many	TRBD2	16	TGTGCCAGCAGTCCCGGGACTAGCGGGACCCCGAGGGAGCAGTTCTTC	CASSPGTSGTPREQFF
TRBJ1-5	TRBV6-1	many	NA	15	TGTGCCAGCAGTGAATACGGCGGGAGCAATCAGCCCCAGCATTTT	CASSEYGGSNQPQHF
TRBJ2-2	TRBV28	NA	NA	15	TGTGCCAGCAGACTAGGGGGGAATGTGGCCGGGGAGCTGTTTTTT	CASRLGGNVAGELFF
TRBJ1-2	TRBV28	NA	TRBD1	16	TGTGCCAGCAGTTCGGATGAATTGGACAGGGGAAGGGGCTACACCTTC	CASSSDELDRGRGYTF
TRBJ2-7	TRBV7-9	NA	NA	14	TGTGCCAGCAGCTTATCGGTCCTAACCTACGAGCAGTACTTC	CASSLSVLTYEQYF
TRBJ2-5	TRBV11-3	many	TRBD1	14	TGTGCCAGCAGCCTGGACAGGGTACAAGAGACCCAGTACTTC	CASSLDRVQETQYF
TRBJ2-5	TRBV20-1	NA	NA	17	TGCAGTGCGATTGACCGGGACCCAAAAGCGTACCAAGAGACCCAGTACTTC	CSAIDRDPKAYQETQYF
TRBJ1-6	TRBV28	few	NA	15	TGTGCCAGCAGTTTTCCAACAGGGCAAAATTCACCCCTCCACTTT	CASSFPTGQNSPLHF
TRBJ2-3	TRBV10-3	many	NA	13	TGTGCCATCACCCGACTCATAGGGGATACGCAGTATTTT	CAITRLIGDTQYF
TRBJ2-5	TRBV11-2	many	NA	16	TGTGCCAGCGCGGGGGCTAGAGGGGGCATCCAAGAGACCCAGTACTTC	CASAGARGGIQETQYF
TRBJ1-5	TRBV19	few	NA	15	TGTGCCAGTAGTAAGGACAGATCGAGCAATCAGCCCCAGCATTTT	CASSKDRSSNQPQHF
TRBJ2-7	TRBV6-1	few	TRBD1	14	TGTGCCAGCAGGAATGAGGGGGCGTTCTACGAGCAGTACTTC	CASRNEGAFYEQYF
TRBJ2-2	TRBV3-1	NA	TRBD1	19	TGTGCCAGCAGCCAAGGCCCGATTTGGACAGGGACTAACACCGGGGAGCTGTTTTTT	CASSQGPIWTGTNTGELFF
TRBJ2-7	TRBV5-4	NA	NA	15	TGTGCCAGCAGCTTAACGGCTAGCGCCTCCTACGAGCAGTACTTC	CASSLTASASYEQYF
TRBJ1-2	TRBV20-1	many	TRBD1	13	TGCAGTGCCCATGATACAGGGGATTATGGCTACACCTTC	CSAHDTGDYGYTF
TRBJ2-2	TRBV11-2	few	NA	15	TGTGCCAGCAGCTTGCAGCGGATCCCCACCGGGGAGCTGTTTTTT	CASSLQRIPTGELFF
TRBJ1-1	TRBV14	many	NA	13	TGTGCCAGCAGCCAAGACCGAAACACTGAAGCTTTCTTT	CASSQDRNTEAFF
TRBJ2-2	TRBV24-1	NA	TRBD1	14	TGTGCCACCAGGACAGGGCCGGACACCGGGGAGCTGTTTTTT	CATRTGPDTGELFF
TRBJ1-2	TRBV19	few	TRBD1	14	TGTGCCAGTAGTATATCGGGACAGATCCATGGCTACACCTTC	CASSISGQIHGYTF